This T cell receptor (beta chain) was recorded in a study of tumor-infiltrating lymphocytes in primary liver carcinoma. Turning to the study itself: Each sample had roughly 3.5 to 8 million productive TCRbeta reads regardless of tissue type.

Per the germline V gene, CDR1 is SGHNT and CDR2 is YYREEE (reference sequence). CDR3 length: 13 residues. General study findings and limits: A significantly higher top-250-clone fraction was recorded for tumors than for blood (p = 0.039).

Blood RNA came from unsorted whole blood; germline DNA was also extracted. Reverse transcription of roughly 480 ng total RNA with a constant-region primer produced TCR beta cDNA. Libraries covering TCR beta were generated through three nested multiplex PCR rounds (using a slightly modified ARM-PCR). The opening two PCR rounds, around 9 cycles each, paired TRBV1-TRBV30 forward primers with a C-beta reverse primer. TCRdb analysed the multiplex PCR reads with MiXCR anew, one entry per CDR3 protein. Among about 350,000 distinct CDR3 sequences listed, about 61% were seen once. Comments on this clonotype: The antigen is unknown. A junction boundary mismatches the germline segment, possibly from a read error.

The sample was peripheral blood. The chain links TRBV5-4 to TRBJ2-1; D remains unclear. This TCR was recovered from a man aged 35 to 55 with primary liver carcinoma and hepatitis B virus infection. The CDR3 protein is CANSLEPSSGRFF. The CDR3 DNA reads as TGTGCCAACAGCTTGGAACCTTCCTCCGGGCGGTTCTTC.